A single sample gave rise to the 7 T cell receptor beta chains below, sequenced in a study of control samples from healthy donors and cancer patients (dated by TCRdb to between 2020 and 2021). The method behind the library was the immunoSEQ multiplex PCR assay. TCRdb retrieved this table from immuneACCESS and kept in-frame rearrangements only. Not all clones are present; in checked studies, unresolved V genes account for under half, and no reason is known for the remainder. The sample table contains 100,000 or so clones; only one count was recorded for more than 85% of them. Together, the top ten hold under 20% of the sample. Sequences were obtained from blood. Receptors originate from a woman in her fifties or sixties in good health.

This clone was found a few times. This chain connects TRBV27 to TRBJ2-7, with D possibly TRBD1 on 7 matching bases. The CDR3 extends over 13 amino acids. Germline CDR1 is MNHEY and CDR2 is SMNVEV (reference sequence). V was shortened by 8 bases and J by 6 bases, with 17 bases between the two germline ends. In DNA, the CDR3 is TGTGCCAGCCAGCCAGGGGGGCTCCCCGAGCAGTACTTC. Encoded protein: CASQPGGLPEQYF.

The V and J genes are TRBV7-8 and TRBJ1-6; D remains ambiguous. The CDR3 runs to 15 residues. Germline V gene data show CDR1 as SGHVS and CDR2 as FQNEAQ. The V end was cut by 1 base, the J end by 6 bases, with 10 bases between. The DNA for the CDR3 is TGTGCCAGCAGCTTAGAGGTTTCTGGTAATTCACCCCTCCACTTT. Residues: CASSLEVSGNSPLHF. Drawing the rest from reference TRBV7-8 and TRBJ1-6, the complete variable domain is GAGVSQSPRYKVAKRGQDVALRCDPISGHVSLFWYQQALGQGPEFLTYFQNEAQLDKSGLPSDRFFAERPEGSVSTLKIQRTQQEDSAVYLCASSLEVSGNSPLHFGNGTRLTVT.

CDR3 sequence reads: CASSLIMLEETQYF. CDR3 coding DNA: TGTGCCAGCAGTTTAATTATGCTTGAGGAGACCCAGTACTTC. V usage is TRBV27 and J usage is TRBJ2-5; D is undetermined. V was clipped by 2 bases and J by 5 bases, with 12 bases between them. The germline V gene encodes CDR1 MNHEY and CDR2 SMNVEV (reference sequence). The CDR3 sequence is 14 residues long.

This clone was counted only a few times. The chain is built from TRBV28 and TRBJ1-1, with unresolved D. CDR1 and CDR2 (germline): MDHEN, SYDVKM. Trimming stripped 6 bases from V and 0 bases from J, with 8 bases between. The CDR3 totals 13 residues. CDR3: CASSPAVNTEAFF. The CDR3, as DNA: TGTGCCAGCAGCCCAGCCGTGAACACTGAAGCTTTCTTT.

In the case of this clone: The junction departs from the called germline gene at one end, perhaps through a read error. The V call is TRBV11-1, the J call TRBJ2-1, with TRBD2 matching 10 bases. The V gene's germline CDR1 is SGHAT and CDR2 FQDESV (reference sequence). The CDR3 has 12 amino acids. For the CDR3, the DNA is TGTGCCAGCAGCCGCAGCGGGGGGGCCAGGATCTTC. This translates into CASSRSGGARIF. Using reference TRBV11-1 and TRBJ2-1 for the parts outside the CDR3, the full variable domain is EAEVAQSPRYKITEKSQAVAFWCDPISGHATLYWYRQILGQGPELLVQFQDESVVDDSQLPKDRFSAERLKGVDSTLKIQPAELGDSAMYLCASSRSGGARIFGPGTRLTVL.

The rearrangement links TRBV2 to TRBJ1-4; no definite D call. This CDR3 region has 15 residues. CDR1 and CDR2 (germline): SNHLY, FYNNEI. V gave up 1 base and J gave up 6 bases, with 12 bases separating them. The CDR3 DNA reads TGTGCCAGCAGTGAAGAGGCAGCTAGTTATGAAAAACTGTTTTTT. This translates into CASSEEAASYEKLFF.

The chain recombines TRBV9 with TRBJ2-3; a possible D gene is TRBD1 (6 bases). The CDR3 is made up of 17 amino acids. Trimming cost V 4 bases and J 0 bases, with 18 bases left between them. The V gene's germline CDR1 is SGDLS and CDR2 YYNGEE. CDR3 DNA sequence: TGTGCCAGCAGCTCTGACCCCGGGACACCTAGCACAGATACGCAGTATTTT. Its protein product is CASSSDPGTPSTDTQYF.